The present T cell receptor beta chain was sequenced within a study of beta chain features in type 1 diabetes. With respect to this clone: Its target is not known.

This CDR3 is 16 amino acids long. Germline V CDR1 and CDR2: MGHRA, YSYEKL. Trimming cost V 4 bases and J 4 bases, with 14 bases left between them. Overall study findings and caveats: People with Type 1 diabetes carried modestly yet significantly shorter TCRB CDR3s in all four CD4+ subsets. cDNA-based sequencing might over-represent cells highly expressing TCR.

Isolated RNA was reverse transcribed in full, so expressed TCRB transcripts were sequenced. Only in-frame clones appear in the TCRdb table, and some are missing; sequencing was by immunoSEQ multiplex PCR. The repertoire holds more than 300,000 clones, with 8% to 10% as singletons. The sequence was obtained from a man aged 25-45 years with type 1 diabetes. The sample taken for sequencing was central memory CD4+ T cells from blood. The gene calls are TRBV4-1 and TRBJ2-6, with D perhaps matching TRBD1 (5 bases). CDR3: CASSPFGASGANVLTF. For the CDR3, the DNA is TGCGCCAGCAGCCCCTTTGGGGCGTCGGGGGCCAACGTCCTGACTTTC.